Presented here are 21 T cell receptor beta chains from one specimen sequenced in a study of CD4+ T cells in melanoma. Using immunoSEQ multiplex PCR, the repertoire was profiled, and TCRdb retains in-frame clones only, with some absent. The sample yields approximately 15,000 clones, over 70% seen once. The sequenced sample consisted of cells from a culture (not recorded whether cultured in vitro). These receptors came from a human donor with melanoma.

This clone was observed a few times. The chain links TRBV30 to TRBJ1-1; 8 bases are a match to TRBD1. Germline V CDR1 and CDR2: GTSNPN, SVGIG (reference sequence). The CDR3 runs to 15 residues. The V segment lost 5 bases and the J segment 6 bases; nucleotides outside the gene matches: 14. The CDR3: CAWFNQPGGGSEAFF. In DNA, the CDR3 is TGTGCCTGGTTCAACCAACCAGGGGGCGGATCTGAAGCTTTCTTT.

The rearrangement links TRBV7-2 to TRBJ1-6; D is uncertain. The CDR3 is made up of 15 amino acids. V shed 5 bases and J shed 7 bases, with 15 bases lying between them. Germline V gene data show CDR1 as SGHTA and CDR2 as FQGNSA. The CDR3: CASSPQVLQNSPLHF. Written as DNA, the CDR3 is TGTGCCAGCAGCCCCCAGGTGTTGCAAAATTCACCCCTCCACTTT.

This chain links TRBV5-8 with TRBJ1-2, with a weak D call TRBD1 (6 bases). Between the trimmed V and J ends, which lost 1 base and 2 bases, there was a span of 15 bases. The CDR3 runs 16 residues. The V gene's germline CDR1 is SGHTS and CDR2 YDEGEE. As DNA, the CDR3 is TGTGCCAGCAGCTTGCTGGGAGGAGGACAGAACTATGGCTACACCTTC. Amino acid sequence: CASSLLGGGQNYGYTF.

Here the CDR3 reads CASKRAGRRDEKLFF. For the CDR3, the DNA is TGTGCCAGCAAACGGGCGGGCAGGAGGGATGAAAAACTGTTTTTT. J is TRBJ1-4 and V is TRBV6-5, with D hard to call. Between the trimmed V and J ends, which lost 7 bases and 6 bases, there was a span of 18 bases. Germline values: CDR1 MNHEY, CDR2 SVGAGI. This CDR3 has 15 amino acids.

The rearrangement links TRBV2 to TRBJ1-1; D remains unclear. Germline V gene sequence: CDR1 SNHLY, CDR2 FYNNEI. The CDR3 totals 14 residues. Trimming stripped 6 bases from V and 3 bases from J, with 14 bases between. The CDR3 DNA reads TGTGCCAGCAGGGCATCATGGATGGACACTGAAGCTTTCTTT. Translated: CASRASWMDTEAFF.

This chain uses TRBV7-8 with TRBJ1-1; D is undetermined. In germline, CDR1 is SGHVS, CDR2 FQNEAQ. With 2 bases removed from V and 1 base from J, the gap between germline ends came to 11 bases. The CDR3 length is 15 residues. This CDR3 reads CASSLLHGANTEAFF. The CDR3 nucleotides are TGTGCCAGCAGCTTATTGCACGGCGCGAACACTGAAGCTTTCTTT.

The V and J genes are TRBV30 and TRBJ1-1, with 7 positions matching TRBD1. Germline V gives CDR1 GTSNPN, CDR2 SVGIG (reference sequence). With 0 bases clipped from V and 14 bases from J, the junction kept 15 bases outside the gene matches. The CDR3 length is 14 residues. CDR3 in DNA: TGTGCCTGGAGTGTATGGCCGGAGAGGGCAGGGGGGTTCTTT. Encoded protein: CAWSVWPERAGGFF.

The gene calls are TRBV27 and TRBJ1-6; 7 bases are a match to TRBD1. Germline V lookup: CDR1 MNHEY, CDR2 SMNVEV (reference sequence). This CDR3 has 13 residues. V shed 10 bases and J 7 bases; nucleotides not matched to a gene: 7. This CDR3 is CATKGTANSPLHF. In DNA, the CDR3 is TGTGCCACCAAGGGGACAGCGAATTCACCCCTCCACTTT.

The chain is built from TRBV6-1 and TRBJ1-6, with a weak D call TRBD1 (5 bases). The V end lost 10 bases, the J end lost 8 bases, and 18 bases lay between the germline ends. The CDR3 consists of 14 residues. Germline lookup yields CDR1 MNHNS and CDR2 SASEGT. In nucleotides, the CDR3 is TGTGCCACCCCCGGCGGGACCCACTATTCACCCCTCCACTTT. It is translated as CATPGGTHYSPLHF.

The chain employs TRBV18 and TRBJ2-5, with D perhaps TRBD2 (5 bases). CDR1 and CDR2 (germline): KGHSH, LQKENI. The CDR3 consists of 13 residues. V was pared by 2 bases and J by 1 base, with 5 bases between. DNA for the CDR3: TGTGCCAGCTCACCAGGACTCCAAGAGACCCAGTACTTC. Translating gives CASSPGLQETQYF.

The V and J genes are TRBV7-9 and TRBJ1-1; TRBD1 aligns across 9 bases. Germline V CDR1 and CDR2: SEHNR, FQNEAQ (reference sequence). This CDR3 has 18 amino acids. Germline trimming cut 5 bases from V and 3 bases from J; bases unmatched to any gene: 16. The CDR3 protein is CASSPRDRAGNLDTEAFF. In DNA, the CDR3 is TGTGCCAGCAGCCCCCGGGACAGGGCAGGCAACTTGGACACTGAAGCTTTCTTT.

The rearrangement uses TRBV5-4 and TRBJ1-1; D uncertain. This CDR3 is built from 17 residues. Germline values: CDR1 SGHNT, CDR2 YYREEE (reference sequence). Trimming removed 1 base from V and 3 bases from J, with 19 bases in between. CDR3 nucleotide sequence: TGTGCCAGCAGCTTGCGACTGGGGAGGGATCGAGACACTGAAGCTTTCTTT. It yields the protein CASSLRLGRDRDTEAFF.

V gene TRBV6-1 combines with J gene TRBJ1-5, with D unresolved. Per the germline V gene, CDR1 is MNHNS and CDR2 is SASEGT. The V end was cut by 4 bases, the J end by 7 bases, with 11 bases between. There are 13 residues in the CDR3. The CDR3 DNA follows: TGTGCCAGCAGTGTCGGGCAGATCCAGCCCCAGCATTTT. It translates to CASSVGQIQPQHF.

This chain uses TRBV12-2 with TRBJ1-4. TRBV12-2 is a pseudogene locus. The length of the CDR3 is 16 residues. The CDR3 DNA is TGTGCAAGTCGCTGGCTGGGTTGGTGCGAAAATGAAAAACTGTTTTTT. Amino acid sequence: CASRWLGWCENEKLFF.

This chain connects TRBV7-9 to TRBJ2-5; D possibly corresponds to TRBD1 (5 bases). V dropped 5 bases and J dropped 1 base, with 17 bases sitting between them. The CDR3 consists of 16 residues. From germline, CDR1 is SEHNR and CDR2 FQNEAQ (reference sequence). Written as DNA, the CDR3 is TGTGCCAGCAGCCCCGCCAGGGTTTGGCCCCAAGAGACCCAGTACTTC. It encodes CASSPARVWPQETQYF.

The chain recombines TRBV5-8 with TRBJ2-5, with D possibly matching TRBD2 (5 bases). The germline V gene has CDR1 SGHTS and CDR2 YDEGEE. V lost 0 bases, J lost 5 bases, and 17 bases lay in between. The CDR3 loop spans 16 amino acids. Written as DNA, the CDR3 is TGTGCCAGCAGCTTGGGTCGAGGGTTCACTTGGGAGACCCAGTACTTC. It codes for CASSLGRGFTWETQYF.

The CDR3 DNA follows: TGTGCCAGCAGCTCCCCTCGGGACAGGGGACACAATGAGCAGTTCTTC. This translates into CASSSPRDRGHNEQFF. This chain joins TRBV6-6 and TRBJ2-1, with 10 bases fitting TRBD1. The CDR3 has 16 residues. J was trimmed by 5 bases and V by 6 bases; bases with no gene match: 10. The germline gives CDR1 MNHNY, CDR2 SVGAGI (reference sequence).

The chain has TRBV4-1 and TRBJ1-6; D possibly corresponds to TRBD1 (5 bases). In germline, CDR1 is MGHRA, CDR2 YSYEKL. Between the trimmed V and J ends, which lost 0 bases and 8 bases, there was a span of 8 bases. The CDR3 has 14 amino acids. DNA of the CDR3: TGCGCCAGCAGCCAAGATCCAGGGTATTCACCCCTCCACTTT. This sequence encodes CASSQDPGYSPLHF.

CDR3 amino acids: CASSMGLAETQYF. The DNA of the CDR3 is TGTGCCAGCAGCATGGGACTAGCAGAGACCCAGTACTTC. V and J are TRBV7-9 and TRBJ2-5; TRBD2 agrees at 9 bases. Germline V CDR1 and CDR2: SEHNR, FQNEAQ (reference sequence). V shed 5 bases and J 4 bases; nucleotides not matched to a gene: 2. This CDR3 spans 13 amino acids.

The chain employs TRBV18 and TRBJ1-1; 7 nucleotides align to TRBD1. This CDR3 spans 14 amino acids. The V and J ends lost 8 bases and 1 base, in that order; junction bases with no gene match: 7. Germline assignment: CDR1 KGHSH and CDR2 LQKENI. The CDR3 is CASGRDRKNTEAFF. CDR3 in DNA: TGTGCCAGCGGCCGGGACAGAAAGAACACTGAAGCTTTCTTT.

As to this clone: Additional DNA sequences in this sample encode the identical CDR3. The chain uses TRBV2 and TRBJ1-6; TRBD1 might be the D (5 bases). V lost 3 bases and J lost 10, with 16 bases in between. The germline V gene encodes CDR1 SNHLY and CDR2 FYNNEI. This CDR3 has 15 amino acids. CDR3 DNA sequence: TGTGCCAGCAGTGAGGAAGGGACGGTCGGATCACCCCTCCACTTT. It encodes CASSEEGTVGSPLHF.